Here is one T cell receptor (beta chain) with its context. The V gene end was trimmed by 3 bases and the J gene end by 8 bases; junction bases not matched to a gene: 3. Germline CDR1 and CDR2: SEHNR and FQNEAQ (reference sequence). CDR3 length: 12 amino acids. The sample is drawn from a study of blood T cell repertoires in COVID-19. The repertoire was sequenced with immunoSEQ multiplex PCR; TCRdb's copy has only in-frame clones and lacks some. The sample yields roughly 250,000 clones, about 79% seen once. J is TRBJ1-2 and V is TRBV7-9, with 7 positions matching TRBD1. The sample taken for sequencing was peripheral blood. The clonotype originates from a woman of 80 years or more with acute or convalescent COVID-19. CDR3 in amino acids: CASSFPGGGYTF. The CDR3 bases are TGTGCCAGCAGCTTTCCAGGGGGAGGCTACACCTTC.